Each of the 10 T cell receptor beta chains below was sequenced from the same sample in a study of T cell changes during pregnancy in multiple sclerosis. Profiled with immunoSEQ multiplex PCR; TCRdb holds only in-frame clones, not every one. The data show tens of thousands of clones, about 88% seen once. This sample comprised peripheral blood, obtained in the first trimester of pregnancy. The receptors shown here come from a female donor in good health, enrolled as a control in a pregnancy study.

The chain carries TRBV6-6 and TRBJ1-5, with D maybe TRBD1 (6 bases). The V gene's germline CDR1 is MNHNY and CDR2 SVGAGI (reference sequence). The CDR3 is 12 residues long. Trimming took 10 bases from V and 5 from J, leaving 12 bases between them. The CDR3 protein is CATQQGDQPQHF. DNA of the CDR3: TGTGCCACCCAACAGGGAGATCAGCCCCAGCATTTT.

The V call is TRBV19, the J call TRBJ1-1, with D perhaps TRBD1 (6 bases). Looked up from germline, CDR1 is LNHDA and CDR2 is SQIVND (reference sequence). The CDR3 runs to 14 residues. V lost 9 bases to trimming and J lost 4 bases, with 18 bases between them. The CDR3 nucleotides are TGTGCCAGCGGCCTCAGGGGCGAGGGCACTGAAGCTTTCTTT. Its protein product is CASGLRGEGTEAFF.

Worth noting for this clone: A junction end diverges from the germline sequence, so it may reflect a read error. This chain links TRBV7-9 with TRBJ2-3, with D unresolved. This CDR3 region has 11 residues. In germline, CDR1 is SEHNR, CDR2 FQNEAQ (reference sequence). CDR3 sequence reads: CAGRLGDTQYF. CDR3 coding DNA: TGTGCCGGCAGGCTAGGTGATACGCAGTATTTT.

V is TRBV5-1 and J is TRBJ2-4; possible D gene TRBD2, 7 bases. The CDR3 extends over 14 amino acids. Germline CDR1 and CDR2: SGHRS and YFSETQ. The V end was cut by 2 bases, the J end by 7 bases, with 13 bases between. The CDR3 loop reads CASSFGGLGNIQYF. Written as DNA, the CDR3 is TGCGCCAGCAGCTTCGGGGGGCTTGGGAACATTCAGTACTTC.

This rearrangement joins TRBV7-6 to TRBJ1-3; D not resolved. Per the germline V gene, CDR1 is SGHVS and CDR2 is FNYEAQ. V lost 0 bases and J lost 3, with 9 bases in between. There are 15 residues in the CDR3. The CDR3 sequence: CASSLAPRNGNTIYF. The CDR3 DNA is TGTGCCAGCAGCTTAGCGCCCAGAAATGGAAACACCATATATTTT.

The gene calls are TRBV2 and TRBJ1-5; TRBD1 might be the D (6 bases). Germline loops: CDR1 SNHLY, CDR2 FYNNEI. This CDR3 has 14 residues. Deletions cut 6 bases from V and 6 bases from J, with 15 bases between. CDR3 bases: TGTGCCAGCAGGGGGGCCAGGGGAACTCAGCCCCAGCATTTT. Translated: CASRGARGTQPQHF.

The CDR3 reads CASTYLPGQGPYEQYF. CDR3 sequence (DNA): TGTGCCAGCACCTATCTCCCGGGACAGGGACCCTACGAGCAGTACTTC. The rearrangement uses TRBV21-1 and TRBJ2-7; the table calls TRBD1, which could not be checked here. TRBV21-1 represents a pseudogene. There are 16 residues in the CDR3.

V and J are TRBV7-9 and TRBJ1-1; 8 bases align to TRBD1. With 1 base clipped from V and 4 bases from J, the junction kept 5 bases outside the gene matches. The CDR3 length is 15 residues. Germline assignment: CDR1 SEHNR and CDR2 FQNEAQ (reference sequence). CDR3 DNA sequence: TGTGCCAGCAGCTTAGGTGGACAGGGTAGCACTGAAGCTTTCTTT. It encodes CASSLGGQGSTEAFF.

This chain joins TRBV7-9 and TRBJ2-3; 7 nucleotides match TRBD2. V shed 3 bases and J 2 bases; nucleotides not matched to a gene: 5. This CDR3 region has 15 residues. The germline CDR1 and CDR2 sequences are SEHNR and FQNEAQ (reference sequence). The CDR3 spells CASSFGGGLTDTQYF. As DNA, the CDR3 is TGTGCCAGCAGCTTTGGGGGGGGACTCACAGATACGCAGTATTTT. The full variable domain, with the rest looked up from reference TRBV7-9 and TRBJ2-3, is DTGVSQNPRHKITKRGQNVTFRCDPISEHNRLYWYRQTLGQGPEFLTYFQNEAQLEKSRLLSDRFSAERPKGSFSTLEIQRTEQGDSAMYLCASSFGGGLTDTQYFGPGTRLTVL.

This clone has a single count. The rearrangement joins TRBV19 to TRBJ2-1; 7 bases line up with TRBD2. The V gene's germline CDR1 is LNHDA and CDR2 SQIVND (reference sequence). The CDR3 loop spans 17 amino acids. J was trimmed by 0 bases and V by 7 bases; bases with no gene match: 12. The CDR3 bases are TGTGCCAGTAAGGGCCTAGCGGTAAACCCCTCCTACAATGAGCAGTTCTTC. Its protein product is CASKGLAVNPSYNEQFF.